The 13 T cell receptor beta chains below were found in one sample sequenced in a study of patients and donors after allogeneic stem cell transplantation. MiXCR, applied by TCRdb to the RT-PCR reads, yields one record per CDR3 protein. The sample yields hundreds of thousands of distinct CDR3 sequences, 16% seen once. Sequencing was carried out using blood, either unsorted or a sorted T cell fraction (not recorded which). The source is a human donor who was either an allogeneic HSCT recipient or a stem cell or donor lymphocyte infusion donor (not recorded which). It is not recorded whose cells these are; they may come from a transplant donor.

This clonotype appeared many times. V is TRBV5-1 and J is TRBJ2-4, with a possible D match to TRBD1 (6 bases). The CDR3 is made up of 19 amino acids. Per germline, CDR1 SGHRS and CDR2 YFSETQ. Trimming took 0 bases from V and 4 from J, leaving 23 bases between them. The CDR3 DNA sequence: TGCGCCAGCAGCTTGGACCGGACAGCCCCACGTATTCGGAAAAACATTCAGTACTTC. Translating it yields CASSLDRTAPRIRKNIQYF.

This clonotype was recorded many times. The rearrangement joins TRBV9 to TRBJ2-3; 10 bases map to TRBD2. Germline V gene sequence: CDR1 SGDLS, CDR2 YYNGEE. This CDR3 spans 16 amino acids. The V segment lost 3 bases and the J segment 2 bases; nucleotides outside the gene matches: 6. In DNA form, the CDR3 reads TGTGCCAGCAGCGCCCATGGACTAGCGGCCACAGATACGCAGTATTTT. Translated, it gives CASSAHGLAATDTQYF.

The table lists this clonotype with a few counts. J is TRBJ2-1 and V is TRBV7-2; the match to TRBD2 covers 9 bases. Looked up from germline, CDR1 is SGHTA and CDR2 is FQGNSA. This CDR3 comprises 16 residues. With V trimmed by 5 bases and J by 5 bases, 10 bases remained unmatched. For the CDR3, the DNA is TGTGCCAGCAGCCGACGAGCGGGAGGAGGGGACAATGAGCAGTTCTTC. Translating it yields CASSRRAGGGDNEQFF. Full variable domain (rest looked up from reference TRBV7-2 and TRBJ2-1): GAGVSQSPSNKVTEKGKDVELRCDPISGHTALYWYRQSLGQGLEFLIYFQGNSAPDKSGLPSDRFSAERTGGSVSTLTIQRTQQEDSAVYLCASSRRAGGGDNEQFFGPGTRLTVL.

This clonotype turned up a few times. The chain carries TRBV2 and TRBJ1-5; tentatively, D is TRBD1 (6 bases). Trimming removed 7 bases from V and 1 base from J, with 11 bases in between. Germline V gene data show CDR1 as SNHLY and CDR2 as FYNNEI. The length of the CDR3 is 14 residues. The CDR3 here is CASKTDRSNQPQHF. The DNA of the CDR3 is TGTGCCAGCAAAACTGACAGGAGCAATCAGCCCCAGCATTTT.

This clonotype has only a few counts. The rearrangement links TRBV20-1 to TRBJ2-2; D unresolved. Germline loops: CDR1 DFQATT, CDR2 SNEGSKA (reference sequence). This CDR3 has 13 amino acids. Here the CDR3 DNA reads TGCAGAGTCCCGTCAAGGAACACCGGGGAGCTGTTTTTT. This encodes CRVPSRNTGELFF.

The V call is TRBV6-1, the J call TRBJ2-2, with TRBD1 identical over 11 bases. Looked up from germline, CDR1 is MNHNS and CDR2 is SASEGT. Trimming cost V 9 bases and J 4 bases; bases outside gene matches: 4. CDR3 size: 14 residues. CDR3: CASPGQGGTGELFF. CDR3 DNA: TGTGCCAGTCCGGGACAGGGGGGCACCGGGGAGCTGTTTTTT.

This clonotype was counted between two and nine times. This chain joins TRBV5-1 and TRBJ2-7; no clear D gene. This CDR3 spans 15 amino acids. Germline loops: CDR1 SGHRS, CDR2 YFSETQ. With 0 bases removed from V and 5 bases from J, the gap between germline ends came to 15 bases. CDR3: CASSLGMAGIDEQYF. The DNA of the CDR3 is TGCGCCAGCAGCTTGGGCATGGCAGGTATTGACGAGCAGTACTTC.

The V call is TRBV2, the J call TRBJ2-3; D uncertain. The ends were cut back, 3 bases at V and 10 bases at J, with 14 bases in the middle. Germline loops: CDR1 SNHLY, CDR2 FYNNEI. This CDR3 spans 13 amino acids. The CDR3 sequence is CASSERPVPPQYF. The CDR3 nucleotides read TGTGCCAGCAGTGAGCGGCCTGTCCCTCCGCAGTATTTT.

The sample holds a few counts of this clonotype. The chain couples TRBV20-1 to TRBJ2-3; either TRBD1 or TRBD2 may supply D (6 bases each). Per the germline V gene, CDR1 is DFQATT and CDR2 is SNEGSKA (reference sequence). The CDR3 length is 13 residues. V lost 5 bases and J lost 2, with 11 bases in between. The CDR3 is CSAGGGNTDTQYF. As DNA, the CDR3 is TGCAGTGCTGGAGGGGGGAACACAGATACGCAGTATTTT.

The chain links TRBV7-9 to TRBJ2-3, with D possibly matching TRBD2 (5 bases). Germline V CDR1 and CDR2: SEHNR, FQNEAQ (reference sequence). Between the trimmed V and J ends, which lost 4 bases and 5 bases, there was a span of 16 bases. This CDR3 has 15 amino acids. The CDR3 sequence is CASSSGVTGGDTQYF. The DNA of the CDR3 is TGTGCCAGCAGCTCCGGCGTAACTGGAGGAGATACGCAGTATTTT.

This clonotype has only a few counts. The CDR3 loop is CASSLVRKEQFF. For the CDR3, the DNA is TGTGCCAGCAGCTTGGTTAGGAAGGAGCAGTTCTTC. The J gene is TRBJ2-1, the V gene TRBV5-8; D is undetermined. Germline values: CDR1 SGHTS, CDR2 YDEGEE. CDR3 length: 12 residues. V was shortened by 0 bases and J by 10 bases, with 8 bases between the two germline ends.

This clonotype was found a few times. This chain joins TRBV21-1 and TRBJ2-1; the D call TRBD2 from the table was never checked on the DNA. TRBV21-1 is a listed pseudogene. This CDR3 has 21 residues. DNA for the CDR3: TGTGCCAGCAGCAAATACGGACTAGCGGGAGGGCCCCTTAACTCCTACAATGAGCAGTTCTTC. Translation: CASSKYGLAGGPLNSYNEQFF.

Ten or more counts support this clonotype. In DNA form, the CDR3 reads TGTGCCAGCTCGCCTAGCGGGAGTTCATACGAGCAGTACTTC. Translated, it gives CASSPSGSSYEQYF. This chain links TRBV18 with TRBJ2-7; 10 positions agree with TRBD2. V was clipped by 6 bases and J by 4 bases; unmatched bases: 6. The CDR3 spans 14 residues. CDR1 KGHSH and CDR2 LQKENI come from the germline V gene.